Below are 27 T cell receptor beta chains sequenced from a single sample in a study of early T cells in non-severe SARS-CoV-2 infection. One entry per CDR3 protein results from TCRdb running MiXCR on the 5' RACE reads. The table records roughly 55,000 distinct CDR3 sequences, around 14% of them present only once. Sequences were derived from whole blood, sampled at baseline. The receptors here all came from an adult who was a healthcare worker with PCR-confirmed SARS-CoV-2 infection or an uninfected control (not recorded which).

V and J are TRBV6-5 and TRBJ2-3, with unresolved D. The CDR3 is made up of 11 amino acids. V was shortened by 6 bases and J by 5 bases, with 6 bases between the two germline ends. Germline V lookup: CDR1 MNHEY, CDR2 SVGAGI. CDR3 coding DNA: TGTGCCAGCAGGTACCAAGATACGCAGTATTTT. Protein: CASRYQDTQYF.

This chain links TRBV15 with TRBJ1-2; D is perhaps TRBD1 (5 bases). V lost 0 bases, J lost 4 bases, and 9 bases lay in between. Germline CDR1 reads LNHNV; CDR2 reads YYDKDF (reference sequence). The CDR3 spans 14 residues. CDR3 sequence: CATSRDRVIYGYTF. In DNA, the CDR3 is TGTGCCACCAGCAGAGACAGGGTGATCTATGGCTACACCTTC.

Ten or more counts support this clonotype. The chain's CDR3 is CASSSTGGEKLFF. The CDR3 nucleotides read TGTGCCAGCAGTTCTACGGGGGGCGAAAAACTGTTTTTT. V usage is TRBV6-6 and J usage is TRBJ1-4, with D perhaps matching TRBD1 (6 bases). The CDR3 sequence is 13 residues long. V dropped 4 bases and J dropped 8 bases, with 11 bases sitting between them. Germline-derived CDR1 and CDR2 are MNHNY and SVGAGI (reference sequence).

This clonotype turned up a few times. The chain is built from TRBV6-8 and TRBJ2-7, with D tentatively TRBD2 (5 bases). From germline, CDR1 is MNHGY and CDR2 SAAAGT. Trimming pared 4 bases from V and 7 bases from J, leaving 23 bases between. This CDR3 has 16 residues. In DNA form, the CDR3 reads TGTGCCAGCAGTTCCTCCGAGCAGGCCCTGACGGGGGAGCAGTACTTC. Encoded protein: CASSSSEQALTGEQYF.

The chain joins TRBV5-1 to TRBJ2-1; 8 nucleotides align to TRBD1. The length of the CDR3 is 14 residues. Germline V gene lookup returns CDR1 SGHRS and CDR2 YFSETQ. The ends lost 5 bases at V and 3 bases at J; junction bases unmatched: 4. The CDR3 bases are TGCGCCAGCAGAGAGACAGGGGTCTACAATGAGCAGTTCTTC. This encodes CASRETGVYNEQFF.

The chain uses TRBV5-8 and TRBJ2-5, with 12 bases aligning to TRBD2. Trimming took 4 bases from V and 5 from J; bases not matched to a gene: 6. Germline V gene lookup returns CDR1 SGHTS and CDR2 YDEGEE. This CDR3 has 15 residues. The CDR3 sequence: CASSPGLAGPETQYF. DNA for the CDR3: TGTGCCAGCAGCCCAGGACTAGCGGGGCCGGAGACCCAGTACTTC.

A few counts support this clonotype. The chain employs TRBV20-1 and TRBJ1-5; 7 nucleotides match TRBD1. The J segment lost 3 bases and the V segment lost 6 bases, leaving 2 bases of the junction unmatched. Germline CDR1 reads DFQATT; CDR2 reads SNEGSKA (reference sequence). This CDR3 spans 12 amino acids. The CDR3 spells CSAGQVNQPQHF. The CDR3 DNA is TGCAGTGCCGGACAGGTCAATCAGCCCCAGCATTTT.

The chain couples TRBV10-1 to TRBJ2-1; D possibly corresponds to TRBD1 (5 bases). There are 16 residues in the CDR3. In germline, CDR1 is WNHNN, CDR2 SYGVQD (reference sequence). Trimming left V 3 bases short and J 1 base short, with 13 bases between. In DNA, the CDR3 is TGCGCCAGCAGTGATTCATCAGGGCCGTCCTACAATGAGCAGTTCTTC. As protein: CASSDSSGPSYNEQFF.

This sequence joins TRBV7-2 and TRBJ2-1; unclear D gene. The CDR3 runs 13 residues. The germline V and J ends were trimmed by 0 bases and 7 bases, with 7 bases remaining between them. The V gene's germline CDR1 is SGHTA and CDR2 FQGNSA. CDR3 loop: CASSLAGLNEQFF. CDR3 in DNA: TGTGCCAGCAGCTTAGCAGGGTTGAATGAGCAGTTCTTC. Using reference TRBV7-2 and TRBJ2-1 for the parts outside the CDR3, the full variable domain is GAGVSQSPSNKVTEKGKDVELRCDPISGHTALYWYRQSLGQGLEFLIYFQGNSAPDKSGLPSDRFSAERTGGSVSTLTIQRTQQEDSAVYLCASSLAGLNEQFFGPGTRLTVL.

The CDR3, as DNA: TGTGCCAGCAGCCGCCGAAGTACTAGCGGGGGGAATAATGAGCAGTTCTTC. It is translated as CASSRRSTSGGNNEQFF. J is TRBJ2-1 and V is TRBV3-1; 12 nucleotides match TRBD2. The junction had 11 bases not matched to a gene; V was cut back by 4 bases and J by 7 bases. The CDR3 totals 17 residues. Germline-derived CDR1 and CDR2 are LGHDT and YNNKEL (reference sequence).

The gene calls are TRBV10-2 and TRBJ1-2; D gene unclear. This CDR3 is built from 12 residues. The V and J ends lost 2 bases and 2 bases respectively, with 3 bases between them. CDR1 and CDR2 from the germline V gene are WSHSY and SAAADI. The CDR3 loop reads CASSEGNYGYTF. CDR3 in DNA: TGCGCCAGCAGTGAGGGAAACTATGGCTACACCTTC.

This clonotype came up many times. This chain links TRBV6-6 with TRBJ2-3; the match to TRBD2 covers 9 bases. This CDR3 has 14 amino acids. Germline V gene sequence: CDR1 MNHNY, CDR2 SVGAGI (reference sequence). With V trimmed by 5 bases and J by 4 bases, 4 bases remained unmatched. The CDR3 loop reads CASSHLAGPDTQYF. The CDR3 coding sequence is TGTGCCAGCAGTCATCTAGCGGGGCCAGATACGCAGTATTTT.

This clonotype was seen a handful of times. CDR3 DNA sequence: TGTGCCTTCGACAGGGGGCTGAACACCGGGGAGCTGTTTTTT. It translates to CAFDRGLNTGELFF. The chain is built from TRBV5-4 and TRBJ2-2; the match to TRBD1 covers 10 bases. The CDR3 length is 14 residues. Per germline, CDR1 SGHNT and CDR2 YYREEE (reference sequence). V lost 10 bases and J lost 1; bases outside the gene matches: 4. The whole variable domain, remainder taken from reference TRBV5-4 and TRBJ2-2, is ETGVTQSPTHLIKTRGQQVTLRCSSQSGHNTVSWYQQALGQGPQFIFQYYREEENGRGNFPPRFSGLQFPNYSSELNVNALELDDSALYLCAFDRGLNTGELFFGEGSRLTVL.

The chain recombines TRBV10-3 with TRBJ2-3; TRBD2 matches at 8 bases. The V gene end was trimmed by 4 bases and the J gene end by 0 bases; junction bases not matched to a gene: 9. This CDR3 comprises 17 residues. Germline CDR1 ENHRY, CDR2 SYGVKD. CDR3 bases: TGTGCCATCAGTGGCGAAACTAGCGGCTTAAGCACAGATACGCAGTATTTT. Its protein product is CAISGETSGLSTDTQYF.

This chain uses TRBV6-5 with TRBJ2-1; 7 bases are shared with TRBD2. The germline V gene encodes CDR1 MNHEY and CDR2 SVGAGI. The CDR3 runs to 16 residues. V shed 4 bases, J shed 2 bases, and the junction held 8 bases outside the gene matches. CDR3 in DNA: TGTGCCAGCAGTTCCAGGGCTAGCGGCACCTACAATGAGCAGTTCTTC. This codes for CASSSRASGTYNEQFF.

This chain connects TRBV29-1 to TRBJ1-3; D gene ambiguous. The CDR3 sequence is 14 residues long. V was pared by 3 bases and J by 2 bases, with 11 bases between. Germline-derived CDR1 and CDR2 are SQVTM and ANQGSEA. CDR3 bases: TGCAGCGTTGATTTTAGTGGGGCTGGAAACACCATATATTTT. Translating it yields CSVDFSGAGNTIYF.

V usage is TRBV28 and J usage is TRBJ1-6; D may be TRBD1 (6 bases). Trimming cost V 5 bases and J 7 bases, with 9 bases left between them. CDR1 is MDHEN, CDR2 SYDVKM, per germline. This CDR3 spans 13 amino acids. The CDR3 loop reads CASSPDRNSPLHF. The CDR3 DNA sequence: TGTGCCAGCAGTCCTGACAGGAATTCACCCCTCCACTTT.

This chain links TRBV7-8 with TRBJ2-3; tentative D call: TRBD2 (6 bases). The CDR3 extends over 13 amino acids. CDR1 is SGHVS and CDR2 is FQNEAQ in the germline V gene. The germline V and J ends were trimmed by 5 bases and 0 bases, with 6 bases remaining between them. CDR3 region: CASSGGSTDTQYF. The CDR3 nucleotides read TGTGCCAGCAGCGGGGGGAGCACAGATACGCAGTATTTT. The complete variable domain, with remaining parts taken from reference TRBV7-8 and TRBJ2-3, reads GAGVSQSPRYKVAKRGQDVALRCDPISGHVSLFWYQQALGQGPEFLTYFQNEAQLDKSGLPSDRFFAERPEGSVSTLKIQRTQQEDSAVYLCASSGGSTDTQYFGPGTRLTVL.

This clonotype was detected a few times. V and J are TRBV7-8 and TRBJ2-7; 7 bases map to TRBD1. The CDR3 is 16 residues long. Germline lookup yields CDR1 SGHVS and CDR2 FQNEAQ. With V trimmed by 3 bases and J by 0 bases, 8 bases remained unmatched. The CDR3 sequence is CASSLTGQTNSYEQYF. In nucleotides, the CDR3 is TGTGCCAGCAGCTTGACGGGACAGACTAACTCCTACGAGCAGTACTTC.

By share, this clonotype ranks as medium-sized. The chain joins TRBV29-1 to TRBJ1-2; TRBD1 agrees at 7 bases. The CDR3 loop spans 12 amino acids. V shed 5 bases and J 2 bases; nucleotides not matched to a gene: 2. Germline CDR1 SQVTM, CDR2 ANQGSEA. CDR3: CSVTGDNYGYTF. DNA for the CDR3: TGCAGCGTTACAGGGGACAACTATGGCTACACCTTC.

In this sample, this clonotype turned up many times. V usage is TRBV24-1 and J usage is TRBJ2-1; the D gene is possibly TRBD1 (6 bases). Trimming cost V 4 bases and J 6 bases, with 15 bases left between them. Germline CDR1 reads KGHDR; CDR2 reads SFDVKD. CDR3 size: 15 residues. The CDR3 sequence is CATSDLQGTGNEQFF. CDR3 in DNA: TGTGCCACCAGTGACCTTCAGGGGACGGGCAATGAGCAGTTCTTC.

CDR3 region: CASGLNDFETQYF. CDR3 bases: TGTGCTAGTGGTCTCAATGACTTCGAGACCCAGTACTTC. The rearrangement joins TRBV12-5 to TRBJ2-5; D ambiguous. Trimming removed 5 bases from V and 5 bases from J, with 12 bases in between. The CDR3 has 13 residues. Germline CDR1 and CDR2: LGHNT and FRNRAP.

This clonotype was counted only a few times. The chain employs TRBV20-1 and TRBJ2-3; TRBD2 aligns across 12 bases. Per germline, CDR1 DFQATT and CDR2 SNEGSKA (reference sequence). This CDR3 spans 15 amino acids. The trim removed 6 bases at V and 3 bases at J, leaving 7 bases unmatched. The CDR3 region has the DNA TGCAGTGCGAGACTAGCGGGAGCGTTGACAGATACGCAGTATTTT. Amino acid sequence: CSARLAGALTDTQYF.

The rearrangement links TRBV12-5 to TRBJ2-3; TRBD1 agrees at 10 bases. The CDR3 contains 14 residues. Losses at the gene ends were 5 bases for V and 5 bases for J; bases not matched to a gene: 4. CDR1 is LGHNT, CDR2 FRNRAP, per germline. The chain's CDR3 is CASGPGTGEDTQYF. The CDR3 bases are TGTGCTAGTGGTCCCGGGACAGGGGAAGATACGCAGTATTTT.

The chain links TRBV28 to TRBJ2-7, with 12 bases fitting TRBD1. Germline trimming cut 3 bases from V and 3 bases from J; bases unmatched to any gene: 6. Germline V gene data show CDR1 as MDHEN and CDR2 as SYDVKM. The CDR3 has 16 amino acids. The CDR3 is CASSLGGTGGNYEQYF. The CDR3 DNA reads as TGTGCCAGCAGTTTGGGAGGGACAGGGGGCAACTACGAGCAGTACTTC.

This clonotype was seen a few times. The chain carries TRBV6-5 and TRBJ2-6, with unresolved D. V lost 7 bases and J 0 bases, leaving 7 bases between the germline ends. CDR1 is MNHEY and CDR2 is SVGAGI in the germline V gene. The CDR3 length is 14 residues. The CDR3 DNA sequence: TGTGCCAGCACCGTAATCTCTGGGGCCAACGTCCTGACTTTC. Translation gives CASTVISGANVLTF.

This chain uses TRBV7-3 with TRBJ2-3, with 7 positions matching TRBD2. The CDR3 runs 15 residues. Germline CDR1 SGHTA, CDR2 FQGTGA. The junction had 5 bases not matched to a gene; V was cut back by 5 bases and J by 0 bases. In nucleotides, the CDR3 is TGTGCCAGCAGCCCCGGACTAGGAAGCACAGATACGCAGTATTTT. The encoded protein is CASSPGLGSTDTQYF.